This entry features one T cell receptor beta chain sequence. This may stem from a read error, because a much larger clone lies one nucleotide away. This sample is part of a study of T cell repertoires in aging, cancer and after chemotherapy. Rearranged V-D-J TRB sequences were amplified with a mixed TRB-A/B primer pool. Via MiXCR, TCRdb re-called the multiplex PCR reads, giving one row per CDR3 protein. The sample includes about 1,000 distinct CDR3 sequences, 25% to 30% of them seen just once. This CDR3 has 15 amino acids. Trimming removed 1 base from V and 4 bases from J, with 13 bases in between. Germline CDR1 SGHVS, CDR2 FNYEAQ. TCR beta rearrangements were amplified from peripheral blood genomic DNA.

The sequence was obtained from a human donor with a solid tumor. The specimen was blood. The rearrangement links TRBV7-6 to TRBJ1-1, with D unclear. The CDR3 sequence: CASSLDISGSTEAFF. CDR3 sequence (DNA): TGTGCCAGCAGCTTAGATATTAGTGGGAGCACTGAAGCTTTCTTT. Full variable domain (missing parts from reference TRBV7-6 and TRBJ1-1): GAGVSQSPRYKVTKRGQDVALRCDPISGHVSLYWYRQALGQGPEFLTYFNYEAQQDKSGLPNDRFSAERPEGSISTLTIQRTEQRDSAMYRCASSLDISGSTEAFFGQGTRLTVV.